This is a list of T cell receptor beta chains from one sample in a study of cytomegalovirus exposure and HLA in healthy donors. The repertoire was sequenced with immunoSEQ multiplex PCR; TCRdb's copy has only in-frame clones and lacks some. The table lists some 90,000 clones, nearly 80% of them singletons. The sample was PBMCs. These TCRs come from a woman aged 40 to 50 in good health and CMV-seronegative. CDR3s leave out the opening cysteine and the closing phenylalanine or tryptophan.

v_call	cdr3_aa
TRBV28	ASSLRGLSYEQY
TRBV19	ASSIVGASNYGYT
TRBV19	ATKPGTSYSPYEQY
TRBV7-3	ASSLRGPGTRGEQF
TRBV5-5	ASSLRGRSNQPQH
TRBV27	ASSYRGTNSYEQY
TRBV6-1	ASSEAGFVGQANYEQY
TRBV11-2	ASSSGTSGPTETQY
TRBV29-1	SVARPGQGYEQY
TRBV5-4	ASSSQSLAGGATQY
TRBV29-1	SVRQGFYGYT
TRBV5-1	ASSLEGTGGAGGYT
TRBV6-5	ASSPSLQLENEQF
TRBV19	ASRAPWPSGSQH
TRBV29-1	SVRPGLAGEGDTQY
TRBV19	ASRRVSGTSGRQTGELF
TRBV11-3	ASSSPSGSYNEQF
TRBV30	AWSPGTVDRRNTEAF
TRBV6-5	ASSYSRGSSGNTIY
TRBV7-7	ASSLWSSGRARNTGELF
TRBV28	ASSSVDRRNTGELF
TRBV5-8	ASSPGVGPPGAEQF
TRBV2	ASKIGGSGRQETQY
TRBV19	ASSIGAFETQY
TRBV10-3	AIRTFDRDGDGYT
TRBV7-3	ASGLTGGSGANVLT
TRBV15	ATSGTAYEQY
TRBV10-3	ATRSIGQERLV
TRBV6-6	ASREGGQGAGTQY
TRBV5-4	ASSLGQGNEQF
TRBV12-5	ASAVTSGTGFGEQF
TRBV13	ASSIRPGNEQY
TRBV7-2	ASSLAQGLDEQY
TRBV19	ASSLPSGSRNEQF
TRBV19	ASSGFGRVAYEQY
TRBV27	ASSSSVNEQF
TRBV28	ASSLGQFNQPQH